The TCR beta chain under discussion was sequenced for a study of identical twins. TCRdb processed the 5' RACE reads anew with MiXCR; each CDR3 protein has one entry. The table lists around 490,000 distinct CDR3 sequences, about a fifth of them singletons. V lost 5 bases, J lost 6 bases, and 17 bases lay in between. Germline V gene data show CDR1 as SGHVS and CDR2 as FQNEAQ. The CDR3 is 14 amino acids. In its sample, this clonotype was seen a few times. In addition, the sample was reused for a study of yellow fever vaccine responses in identical twins.

Input material: CD4+ T cells sorted from blood. This TCR was sampled from a woman between 18 and 29 years old in good health. The V and J genes are TRBV7-8 and TRBJ2-7, with D possibly called TRBD1 or TRBD2 (5 bases each). The CDR3 loop reads CASSHRGAQIEQYF. Here the CDR3 DNA reads TGTGCCAGCAGCCACCGGGGCGCCCAGATCGAGCAGTACTTC.